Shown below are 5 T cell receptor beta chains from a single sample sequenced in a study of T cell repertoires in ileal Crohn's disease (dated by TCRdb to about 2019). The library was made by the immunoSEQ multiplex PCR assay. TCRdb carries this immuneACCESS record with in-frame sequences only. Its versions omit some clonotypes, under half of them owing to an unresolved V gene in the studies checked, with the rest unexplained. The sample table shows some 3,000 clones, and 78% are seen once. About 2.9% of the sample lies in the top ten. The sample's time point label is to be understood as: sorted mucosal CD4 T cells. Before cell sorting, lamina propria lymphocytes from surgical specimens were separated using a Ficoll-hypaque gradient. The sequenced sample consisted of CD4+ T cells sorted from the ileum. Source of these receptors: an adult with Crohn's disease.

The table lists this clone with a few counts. CDR3 in DNA: TGTGCCAGCAGGACAGGGCCGTGGGAGCAGTACTTC. This encodes CASRTGPWEQYF. The V gene is TRBV2, the J gene TRBJ2-7; 7 bases are shared with TRBD1. The trim removed 6 bases at V and 7 bases at J, leaving 6 bases unmatched. Germline V gene lookup returns CDR1 SNHLY and CDR2 FYNNEI. The CDR3 is made up of 12 amino acids. The full variable domain, completed using reference TRBV2 and TRBJ2-7, is EPEVTQTPSHQVTQMGQEVILRCVPISNHLYFYWYRQILGQKVEFLVSFYNNEISEKSEIFDDQFSVERPDGSNFTLKIRSTKLEDSAMYFCASRTGPWEQYFGPGTRLTVT.

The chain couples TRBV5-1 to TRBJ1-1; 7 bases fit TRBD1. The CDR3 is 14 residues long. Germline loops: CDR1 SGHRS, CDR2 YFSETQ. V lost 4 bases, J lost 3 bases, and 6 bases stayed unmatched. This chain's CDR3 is CASSTGQEHTEAFF. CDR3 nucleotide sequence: TGCGCCAGCAGCACCGGACAGGAGCACACTGAAGCTTTCTTT. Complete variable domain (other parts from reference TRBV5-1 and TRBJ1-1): KAGVTQTPRYLIKTRGQQVTLSCSPISGHRSVSWYQQTPGQGLQFLFEYFSETQRNKGNFPGRFSGRQFSNSRSEMNVSTLELGDSALYLCASSTGQEHTEAFFGQGTRLTVV.

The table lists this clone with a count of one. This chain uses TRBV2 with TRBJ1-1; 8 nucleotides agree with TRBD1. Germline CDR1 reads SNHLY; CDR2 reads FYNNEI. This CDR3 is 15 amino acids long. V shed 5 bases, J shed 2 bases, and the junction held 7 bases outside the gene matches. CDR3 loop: CASSNQGQGNTEAFF. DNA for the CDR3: TGTGCCAGCAGTAATCAAGGACAGGGAAACACTGAAGCTTTCTTT.

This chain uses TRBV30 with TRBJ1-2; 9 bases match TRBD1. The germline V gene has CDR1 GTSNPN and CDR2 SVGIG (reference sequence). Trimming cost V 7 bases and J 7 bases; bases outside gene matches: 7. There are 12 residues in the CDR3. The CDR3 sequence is CASGQGNRGYTF. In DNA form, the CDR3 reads TGTGCCTCGGGACAGGGAAATCGTGGCTACACCTTC.

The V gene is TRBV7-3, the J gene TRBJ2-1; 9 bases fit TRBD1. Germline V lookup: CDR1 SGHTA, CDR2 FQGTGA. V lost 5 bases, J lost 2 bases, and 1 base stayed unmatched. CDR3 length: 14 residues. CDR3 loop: CASSRQGAYNEQFF. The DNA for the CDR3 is TGTGCCAGCAGCAGACAGGGGGCCTACAATGAGCAGTTCTTC. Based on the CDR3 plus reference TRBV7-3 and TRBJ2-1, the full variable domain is GAGVSQTPSNKVTEKGKYVELRCDPISGHTALYWYRQSLGQGPEFLIYFQGTGAADDSGLPNDRFFAVRPEGSVSTLKIQRTERGDSAVYLCASSRQGAYNEQFFGPGTRLTVL.